This record concerns one T cell receptor beta chain sequence. The sample is drawn from a study of blood T cell repertoires in COVID-19. Measured with immunoSEQ multiplex PCR; TCRdb has only the in-frame clones, and not every one. Here the sample spans about 110,000 clones, roughly 80% being singletons. The CDR3 sequence is 10 residues long. Germline V gene sequence: CDR1 SNHLY, CDR2 FYNNEI. V gave up 8 bases and J gave up 9 bases, with 8 bases separating them. Source material: peripheral blood. V is TRBV2 and J is TRBJ2-1; TRBD1 might be the D (6 bases). This TCR derives from a man aged 70-80 years with active or convalescent COVID-19. CDR3 sequence reads: CASGGSEQFF. In DNA, the CDR3 is TGTGCCAGCGGGGGCAGTGAGCAGTTCTTC.